A selection of T cell receptor beta chains follows, all from one sample in a study of shared T cell receptors in the human thymus. Data came from immunoSEQ multiplex PCR; TCRdb stores just in-frame clones and leaves some out. The data contain around 730,000 clones, approximately 85% of them singletons. This sample also appeared in a second study, on human thymus T cells.

The sample comprised thymocytes. Source of these receptors: a girl under two years old with a congenital heart defect. The CDR3 runs from the conserved cysteine through the conserved F or W. A D gene is named only where the DNA matches it firmly.

j_gene: TRBJ1-5; v_gene: TRBV2; d_gene: NA; CDR3aa: CASSEPTGALNQPQHF; CDR3nt: TGTGCCAGCAGTGAGCCGACAGGTGCCCTCAATCAGCCCCAGCATTTT
j_gene: TRBJ1-1; v_gene: TRBV9; d_gene: NA; CDR3aa: CASSVQEEGEAFF; CDR3nt: TGTGCCAGCAGCGTACAGGAGGAAGGTGAAGCTTTCTTT
j_gene: TRBJ2-7; v_gene: TRBV25-1; d_gene: TRBD1; CDR3aa: CASIRPGTGGEQYF; CDR3nt: TGTGCCAGCATCCGGCCCGGGACAGGGGGCGAGCAGTACTTC
j_gene: TRBJ2-1; v_gene: TRBV9; d_gene: TRBD2; CDR3aa: CASSPGLARYNEQFF; CDR3nt: TGTGCCAGCAGCCCCGGACTAGCTCGCTACAATGAGCAGTTCTTC
j_gene: TRBJ2-2; v_gene: TRBV2; d_gene: TRBD2; CDR3aa: CASNTLAGAQTGELFF; CDR3nt: TGTGCCAGCAACACACTAGCGGGGGCCCAGACAGGGGAGCTGTTTTTT
j_gene: TRBJ2-2; v_gene: TRBV7-6; d_gene: TRBD1; CDR3aa: CASSEGERTGTTGELFF; CDR3nt: TGTGCCAGCAGTGAAGGGGAACGGACAGGGACCACCGGGGAGCTGTTTTTT
j_gene: TRBJ2-7; v_gene: TRBV6-1; d_gene: TRBD1; CDR3aa: CASSGEGGVGDYDEQYF; CDR3nt: TGTGCCAGCAGTGGGGAAGGGGGCGTCGGAGACTACGACGAGCAGTACTTC
j_gene: TRBJ1-5; v_gene: TRBV5-1; d_gene: NA; CDR3aa: CASSLLGYSNQPQHF; CDR3nt: TGCGCCAGCAGCTTGCTAGGTTATAGCAATCAGCCCCAGCATTTT
j_gene: TRBJ1-1; v_gene: TRBV5-6; d_gene: NA; CDR3aa: CASTSWGPELMNTEAFF; CDR3nt: TGTGCCAGCACCTCTTGGGGCCCGGAACTAATGAACACTGAAGCTTTCTTT
j_gene: TRBJ1-4; v_gene: TRBV6-6; d_gene: NA; CDR3aa: CASSYEIGGTNEKLFF; CDR3nt: TGTGCCAGCAGTTACGAAATTGGGGGCACTAATGAAAAACTGTTTTTT